The present T cell receptor beta chain was sequenced within a study of T cell responses to AZD1222 COVID-19 vaccine. Sequencing was performed with immunoSEQ multiplex PCR; in TCRdb, only in-frame clones are kept and a portion is missing. The repertoire consists of around 100,000 clones, with approximately 81% occurring once and the leading ten covering more than 15%. Germline loops: CDR1 LNHDA, CDR2 SQIVND (reference sequence). The CDR3 has 17 amino acids. The V segment lost 1 base and the J segment 2 bases; nucleotides outside the gene matches: 5. This clone appeared once. The chain employs TRBV19 and TRBJ2-3, with 11 nucleotides matching TRBD2. The origin of this receptor is an adult in good health. Sequenced material: peripheral blood, taken on day 0 of AZD1222 vaccination. As DNA, the CDR3 is TGTGCCAGTAGTATAGGTCCTAGCGGGGGGATCACAGATACGCAGTATTTT. Protein product: CASSIGPSGGITDTQYF.